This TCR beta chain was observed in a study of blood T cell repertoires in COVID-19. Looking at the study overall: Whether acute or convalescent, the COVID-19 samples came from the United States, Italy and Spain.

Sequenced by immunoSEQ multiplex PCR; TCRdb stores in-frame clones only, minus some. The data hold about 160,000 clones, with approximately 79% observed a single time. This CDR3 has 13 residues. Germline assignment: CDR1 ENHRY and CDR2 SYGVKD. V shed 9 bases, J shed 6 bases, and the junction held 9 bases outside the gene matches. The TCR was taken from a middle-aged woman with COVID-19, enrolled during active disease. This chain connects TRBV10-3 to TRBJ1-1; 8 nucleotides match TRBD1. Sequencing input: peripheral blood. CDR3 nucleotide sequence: TGTGCCATAGGACAGGGACTAACCGCTGAAGCTTTCTTT. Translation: CAIGQGLTAEAFF.